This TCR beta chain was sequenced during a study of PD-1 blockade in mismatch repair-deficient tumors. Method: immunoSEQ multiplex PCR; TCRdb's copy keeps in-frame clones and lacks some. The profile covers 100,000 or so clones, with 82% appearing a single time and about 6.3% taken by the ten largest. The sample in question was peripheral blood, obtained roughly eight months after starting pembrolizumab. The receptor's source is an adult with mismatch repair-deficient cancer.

CDR3 amino acids: CAWSKPVTEAFF. CDR3 coding DNA: TGTGCCTGGAGTAAGCCCGTCACTGAAGCTTTCTTT. The rearrangement joins TRBV30 to TRBJ1-1; no firm D call. The V end lost 2 bases, the J end lost 4 bases, and 8 bases lay between the germline ends. Germline assignment: CDR1 GTSNPN and CDR2 SVGIG (reference sequence). The CDR3 covers 12 residues.